The 27 T cell receptor beta chains reported below all come from one sample, sequenced in a study of long-term antiretroviral therapy in people with HIV. It was version v3.0 of the immunoSEQ assay that was run at survey level. TCRdb keeps only in-frame clones here, not all; method: immunoSEQ multiplex PCR. The sample holds tens of thousands of clones, roughly 96% seen once. This sample comprised unsorted PBMCs, obtained roughly 6 years after starting antiretroviral therapy. The receptors originated from a man aged 25-40 years with HIV.

The rearrangement links TRBV11-2 to TRBJ1-5; weak D call: TRBD1 (5 bases). V was clipped by 5 bases and J by 7 bases, with 15 bases between them. This CDR3 has 14 amino acids. The germline V gene has CDR1 SGHAT and CDR2 FQNNGV. CDR3 loop: CASSPGTPGQPQHF. CDR3 DNA: TGTGCCAGCAGCCCAGGGACTCCCGGACAGCCCCAGCATTTT.

The CDR3 reads CASSVGTANTEAFF. The CDR3 DNA reads as TGTGCCAGCAGCGTTGGGACAGCGAACACTGAAGCTTTCTTT. This rearrangement joins TRBV9 to TRBJ1-1; 7 bases are a match to TRBD1. Germline assignment: CDR1 SGDLS and CDR2 YYNGEE. This CDR3 spans 14 amino acids. The V and J ends lost 2 bases and 1 base, in that order; junction bases with no gene match: 2. Filled out from reference TRBV9 and TRBJ1-1, the complete variable domain reads DSGVTQTPKHLITATGQRVTLRCSPRSGDLSVYWYQQSLDQGLQFLIQYYNGEERAKGNILERFSAQQFPDLHSELNLSSLELGDSALYFCASSVGTANTEAFFGQGTRLTVV.

This clone was observed a single time. The V call is TRBV4-1, the J call TRBJ1-2; no reliable D call. The CDR3 consists of 14 residues. V was cut by 3 bases and J by 4 bases, with 12 bases left in between. Germline loops: CDR1 MGHRA, CDR2 YSYEKL. CDR3 region: CASSQAKGIYGYTF. In DNA form, the CDR3 reads TGCGCCAGCAGCCAGGCCAAAGGGATCTATGGCTACACCTTC.

This clone is a singleton in its sample. The V call is TRBV28, the J call TRBJ2-2, with D possibly being TRBD1 or TRBD2 (6 bases each). In germline, CDR1 is MDHEN, CDR2 SYDVKM. V was cut by 10 bases and J by 5 bases, with 20 bases left in between. This CDR3 is 15 amino acids long. The chain's CDR3 is CATTGGGKWTGELFF. CDR3 nucleotide sequence: TGTGCCACGACAGGAGGAGGGAAATGGACCGGGGAGCTGTTTTTT.

V usage is TRBV29-1 and J usage is TRBJ2-5; D perhaps matches TRBD1 (5 bases). The V gene lost 4 bases and the J gene lost 4 bases, with 19 bases spanning the gap. From germline, CDR1 is SQVTM and CDR2 ANQGSEA. The CDR3 loop spans 15 amino acids. The chain's CDR3 is CSVGPRAAPPETQYF. Here the CDR3 DNA reads TGCAGCGTTGGACCCAGGGCCGCCCCTCCAGAGACCCAGTACTTC.

The rearrangement joins TRBV2 to TRBJ2-3, with 7 bases identical to TRBD1. V shed 11 bases and J 4 bases; nucleotides not matched to a gene: 12. Germline V gene sequence: CDR1 SNHLY, CDR2 FYNNEI. This CDR3 has 14 amino acids. The CDR3 loop reads CAPPSDRAADTQYF. Written as DNA, the CDR3 is TGTGCCCCCCCAAGCGACAGGGCGGCAGATACGCAGTATTTT.

This chain links TRBV5-4 with TRBJ2-1; 10 bases fit TRBD2. This CDR3 has 15 amino acids. CDR1 is SGHNT, CDR2 YYREEE, per germline (reference sequence). Trimming took 1 base from V and 9 from J; bases not matched to a gene: 7. The CDR3: CASSLPAGGYGEQFF. The CDR3 bases are TGTGCCAGCAGCTTGCCAGCGGGAGGGTACGGTGAGCAGTTCTTC.

The chain links TRBV6-1 to TRBJ1-6, with no clear D. V was clipped by 7 bases and J by 13 bases, with 20 bases between them. Looked up from germline, CDR1 is MNHNS and CDR2 is SASEGT. The CDR3 sequence is 14 residues long. The DNA for the CDR3 is TGTGCCAGCACTCCGCGGTCGGGTCCAATTCCCCTCCACTTT. Translation: CASTPRSGPIPLHF.

The chain links TRBV4-2 to TRBJ2-1; 9 nucleotides align to TRBD2. V lost 0 bases to trimming and J lost 10 bases; unmatched junction nucleotides: 10. Germline CDR1 and CDR2: LGHNA and YNFKEQ. The CDR3 sequence is 16 residues long. This CDR3 reads CASSQDAAGGSREQFF. The DNA for the CDR3 is TGTGCCAGCAGCCAAGATGCAGCGGGGGGTAGCCGGGAGCAGTTCTTC.

The V gene is TRBV28, the J gene TRBJ1-4; a weak D match, TRBD1 (6 bases). Germline V gene lookup returns CDR1 MDHEN and CDR2 SYDVKM. Deletions cut 4 bases from V and 7 bases from J, with 16 bases between. This CDR3 has 15 amino acids. CDR3 DNA sequence: TGTGCCAGCAGTTCTCAGGGGCTGGGTCGTGAAAAACTGTTTTTT. It is translated as CASSSQGLGREKLFF.

This sequence joins TRBV28 and TRBJ2-7, with 11 nucleotides matching TRBD1. CDR3 length: 14 amino acids. After removal of 6 bases from V and 0 bases from J, the junction contained 1 base not matched to a gene. Germline-derived CDR1 and CDR2 are MDHEN and SYDVKM. In DNA, the CDR3 is TGTGCCAGCAGGGGGACAGGGGGCTCCTACGAGCAGTACTTC. The encoded protein is CASRGTGGSYEQYF. The whole variable domain, remainder taken from reference TRBV28 and TRBJ2-7, is DVKVTQSSRYLVKRTGEKVFLECVQDMDHENMFWYRQDPGLGLRLIYFSYDVKMKEKGDIPEGYSVSREKKERFSLILESASTNQTSMYLCASRGTGGSYEQYFGPGTRLTVT.

The chain has TRBV2 and TRBJ2-7, with a weak D call TRBD2 (7 bases). The ends were cut back, 6 bases at V and 5 bases at J, with 17 bases in the middle. Germline CDR1 and CDR2: SNHLY and FYNNEI. The CDR3 contains 14 residues. DNA of the CDR3: TGTGCCAGCAGCAGTGAACAGGGAGGGGACGAGCAGTACTTC. The encoded protein is CASSSEQGGDEQYF. Using reference TRBV2 and TRBJ2-7 for the parts outside the CDR3, the full variable domain is EPEVTQTPSHQVTQMGQEVILRCVPISNHLYFYWYRQILGQKVEFLVSFYNNEISEKSEIFDDQFSVERPDGSNFTLKIRSTKLEDSAMYFCASSSEQGGDEQYFGPGTRLTVT.

The chain has TRBV5-1 and TRBJ1-2, with a weak D call TRBD1 (6 bases). CDR1 and CDR2 from the germline V gene are SGHRS and YFSETQ. V shed 3 bases and J shed 2 bases, with 14 bases lying between them. The length of the CDR3 is 15 residues. The CDR3 spells CASSSPGGQNYGYTF. The CDR3 DNA reads TGCGCCAGCAGCTCACCCGGGGGGCAGAACTATGGCTACACCTTC.

The chain recombines TRBV30 with TRBJ2-2; 7 bases map to TRBD1. Germline-derived CDR1 and CDR2 are GTSNPN and SVGIG (reference sequence). Unmatched junction bases numbered 6, after V lost 3 bases and J lost 5 bases. The CDR3 covers 14 residues. CDR3 DNA: TGTGCCTGGAGCGCCCCGACAGGGACCGGGGAGCTGTTTTTT. Its protein product is CAWSAPTGTGELFF.

V is TRBV18 and J is TRBJ2-7; D possibly matches TRBD1 or TRBD2 (5 bases each). Trimming took off 2 bases at V and 5 bases at J, with 13 bases between the two ends. This CDR3 region has 14 residues. Germline loops: CDR1 KGHSH, CDR2 LQKENI. CDR3 residues: CASSPTGTLHEQYF. The CDR3 coding sequence is TGTGCCAGCTCACCAACCGGGACGCTTCACGAGCAGTACTTC. Combining the CDR3 with reference TRBV18 and TRBJ2-7 gives the whole variable domain NAGVMQNPRHLVRRRGQEARLRCSPMKGHSHVYWYRQLPEEGLKFMVYLQKENIIDESGMPKERFSAEFPKEGPSILRIQQVVRGDSAAYFCASSPTGTLHEQYFGPGTRLTVT.

The J gene is TRBJ2-1, the V gene TRBV6-6, with D possibly matching TRBD1 (7 bases). CDR1 MNHNY and CDR2 SVGAGI come from the germline V gene (reference sequence). CDR3 size: 15 residues. Trimming cost V 6 bases and J 4 bases, with 16 bases left between them. The CDR3 DNA is TGTGCCAGCAGCGTGTGGGCAGGGGGGTACAATGAGCAGTTCTTC. It translates to CASSVWAGGYNEQFF.

In its sample, this clone was seen once. The chain carries TRBV6-5 and TRBJ2-3; tentatively, D is TRBD1 (6 bases). CDR1 and CDR2 from the germline V gene are MNHEY and SVGAGI. The CDR3 sequence is 10 residues long. Trimming cost V 8 bases and J 6 bases, with 6 bases left between them. This chain's CDR3 is CASQGDTQYF. As DNA, the CDR3 is TGTGCCAGCCAGGGGGATACGCAGTATTTT.

The J gene is TRBJ2-7, the V gene TRBV6-5, with a possible D match to TRBD1 (6 bases). The CDR3 sequence is 16 residues long. The V and J ends lost 0 bases and 5 bases respectively, with 17 bases between them. Germline loops: CDR1 MNHEY, CDR2 SVGAGI. CDR3 nucleotide sequence: TGTGCCAGCAGTTACTCGAGTCAGGGATACAGGGACGAGCAGTACTTC. It yields the protein CASSYSSQGYRDEQYF.

The chain carries TRBV27 and TRBJ2-5, with D perhaps being TRBD1 or TRBD2 (5 bases each). The CDR3 is 14 residues long. Germline V CDR1 and CDR2: MNHEY, SMNVEV (reference sequence). The V end was cut by 4 bases, the J end by 1 base, with 10 bases between. Here the CDR3 reads CASSWGRGQETQYF. Written as DNA, the CDR3 is TGTGCCAGCAGTTGGGGGAGAGGCCAAGAGACCCAGTACTTC.

This rearrangement joins TRBV7-9 to TRBJ2-6; 7 bases agree with TRBD2. The CDR3 totals 15 residues. The V segment lost 4 bases and the J segment 0 bases; nucleotides outside the gene matches: 0. The germline V gene encodes CDR1 SEHNR and CDR2 FQNEAQ (reference sequence). As DNA, the CDR3 is TGTGCCAGCAGCTGGGGGGGCTCTGGGGCCAACGTCCTGACTTTC. Protein product: CASSWGGSGANVLTF.

The chain couples TRBV9 to TRBJ2-2; D ambiguous. The CDR3 sequence is 12 residues long. The V gene lost 1 base and the J gene lost 8 bases, with 6 bases spanning the gap. The V gene's germline CDR1 is SGDLS and CDR2 YYNGEE. CDR3 DNA sequence: TGTGCCAGCAGCGTAACTGTGGGGGAGCTGTTTTTT. Translation: CASSVTVGELFF.

This clone was recorded once. The chain links TRBV21-1 to TRBJ2-2; the table's D call, TRBD2, was not checked against the DNA. TRBV21-1 is deemed a pseudogene. The CDR3 contains 18 residues. In DNA, the CDR3 is TGTGCCAGCAGCAAAGCGCAGGCTAGCGGGAGGTACACCGGGGAGCTGTTTTTT. Translated, it gives CASSKAQASGRYTGELFF.

J is TRBJ1-4 and V is TRBV9; D remains ambiguous. Germline CDR1 and CDR2: SGDLS and YYNGEE. V lost 1 base and J 7 bases, leaving 17 bases between the germline ends. CDR3 length: 16 amino acids. The DNA for the CDR3 is TGTGCCAGCAGCGTAAGCCCCCGGGCGGAGGGTGAAAAACTGTTTTTT. Its protein is CASSVSPRAEGEKLFF. Drawing the rest from reference TRBV9 and TRBJ1-4, the complete variable domain is DSGVTQTPKHLITATGQRVTLRCSPRSGDLSVYWYQQSLDQGLQFLIQYYNGEERAKGNILERFSAQQFPDLHSELNLSSLELGDSALYFCASSVSPRAEGEKLFFGSGTQLSVL.

This chain links TRBV7-2 with TRBJ1-5; 8 bases align to TRBD1. CDR1 and CDR2 from the germline V gene are SGHTA and FQGNSA. This CDR3 is built from 15 residues. V gave up 2 bases and J gave up 5 bases; unmatched junction bases: 5. The CDR3 loop is CASSLRQGLDQPQHF. The CDR3 coding sequence is TGTGCCAGCAGCTTACGACAGGGGTTAGATCAGCCCCAGCATTTT.

The chain recombines TRBV6-1 with TRBJ2-3; 11 nucleotides match TRBD2. The V segment lost 2 bases and the J segment 2 bases; nucleotides outside the gene matches: 3. Germline V gives CDR1 MNHNS, CDR2 SASEGT. The CDR3 runs 16 residues. The CDR3 is CASSEFSGGATDTQYF. DNA for the CDR3: TGTGCCAGCAGTGAATTTAGCGGGGGGGCCACAGATACGCAGTATTTT.

This sequence joins TRBV6-1 and TRBJ2-1; no firm D call. Between the trimmed V and J ends, which lost 4 bases and 4 bases, there was a span of 14 bases. Germline CDR1 MNHNS, CDR2 SASEGT. CDR3 length: 15 amino acids. This chain's CDR3 is CASSVGFWTYNEQFF. The CDR3 coding sequence is TGTGCCAGCAGTGTGGGATTTTGGACGTACAATGAGCAGTTCTTC.

The sample holds one count of this clone. The chain carries TRBV7-3 and TRBJ2-1; a weak D match, TRBD1 (6 bases). CDR1 and CDR2 (germline): SGHTA, FQGTGA. V was pared by 5 bases and J by 5 bases, with 19 bases between. The CDR3 consists of 16 residues. Written as DNA, the CDR3 is TGTGCCAGCAGCCCAAGGGGGTCAGCAGGGAACAATGAGCAGTTCTTC. It yields the protein CASSPRGSAGNNEQFF.